A selection of T cell receptor beta chains follows, all from one sample in a study of blood T cell repertoires in COVID-19. The assay was immunoSEQ multiplex PCR, and TCRdb's table has in-frame clones only and misses some. The sample has 160,000 or so clones, around 83% seen once; the top ten hold 13%. The sequenced sample was peripheral blood. These receptors were taken from a man between 65 and 85 years old who had recovered from COVID-19. Each CDR3 is given with its conserved first and last residue. A D gene is named only where the DNA matches it firmly. Size is omitted from some rows. Given values are once, few, many or a class for expanded clones.

cdr3_nt	cdr3_aa	d_call	clone_size	cdr3_length	v_call	j_call
TGTGCCAGCAGCACCGGACAGGGGGCCTACGAGCAGTACTTC	CASSTGQGAYEQYF	TRBD1	.	14	TRBV5-6	TRBJ2-7
TGTGCCAGTAGTATATCCAGGGTGGCCAACGTCCTGACTTTC	CASSISRVANVLTF	.	few	14	TRBV19	TRBJ2-6
TGTGCCAGCACCGAACGGGGAAACTATGGCTACACCTTC	CASTERGNYGYTF	.	.	13	TRBV6-5	TRBJ1-2
TGTGCCAGCAGCGTTCAAGCCGGGGGCTACGAGCAGTACTTC	CASSVQAGGYEQYF	.	once	14	TRBV9	TRBJ2-7
TGTGCCAGCAGCAAAACAGGGGGAGGACAGCCCCAGCATTTT	CASSKTGGGQPQHF	TRBD1	few	14	TRBV7-9	TRBJ1-5
TGTGCCAGCTCACCACAAGTATCGGGGTCCGGGGAGCTGTTTTTT	CASSPQVSGSGELFF	.	.	15	TRBV18	TRBJ2-2
TGCGCCAGCAGACAAACACTGAACACTGAAGCTTTCTTT	CASRQTLNTEAFF	.	.	13	TRBV4-3	TRBJ1-1
TGTGCCAGCTCAGGACAGGGCTACTATGGCTACACCTTC	CASSGQGYYGYTF	TRBD1	.	13	TRBV18	TRBJ1-2
TGTGCCAGCAGAGGGGCCAGCCAAAGCTATGGCTACACCTTC	CASRGASQSYGYTF	.	.	14	TRBV28	TRBJ1-2
TGTGCCACCAGTGACACCACCTTACTAGCAAATGAGCAGTTCTTC	CATSDTTLLANEQFF	.	.	15	TRBV24-1	TRBJ2-1
TGCGCCAGCAGCTTGGAGGGGCACAGCAATCAGCCCCAGCATTTT	CASSLEGHSNQPQHF	.	.	15	TRBV5-1	TRBJ1-5
TGTGCCAGCTCCCCGACTAGCTTGGGCGAGCAGTACTTC	CASSPTSLGEQYF	TRBD2	few	13	TRBV18	TRBJ2-7
TGTGCCAGCACGGGGGTTGTTGGGGTGGGAGATACGCAGTATTTT	CASTGVVGVGDTQYF	.	.	15	TRBV2	TRBJ2-3
TGTGCCAGCAGGTACAGCCCCGCGAACACCGGGGAGCTGTTTTTT	CASRYSPANTGELFF	.	.	15	TRBV6-5	TRBJ2-2
TGTGCCAGCGGAAGGGACCTAGGACAGGGCTTCGGGGAGACCCAGTACTTC	CASGRDLGQGFGETQYF	TRBD1	.	17	TRBV2	TRBJ2-5
TGTGCCAGCAGCTTAGGGCGACAGGGTGAGGGCTACGAGCAGTACTTC	CASSLGRQGEGYEQYF	TRBD1	.	16	TRBV7-2	TRBJ2-7
TGTGCCAGCAGTGAATGGGAAGGGGTCGAGACCCAGTACTTC	CASSEWEGVETQYF	.	.	14	TRBV25-1	TRBJ2-5
TGCAGCGTTGAACAGGGGGGAAATCAGCCCCAGCATTTT	CSVEQGGNQPQHF	TRBD1	.	13	TRBV29-1	TRBJ1-5
TGTGCCAGCTCCACCCAGACAGGGGCTGGGGCCAACGTCCTGACTTTC	CASSTQTGAGANVLTF	TRBD1	.	16	TRBV18	TRBJ2-6
TGTGCCAGCAGCCAGGGAGGGACAGGGGCCTACGAGCAGTACTTC	CASSQGGTGAYEQYF	TRBD1	.	15	TRBV14	TRBJ2-7
TGCGCCAGCAGCTTACAGGGTCCTTCCTACAATGAGCAGTTCTTC	CASSLQGPSYNEQFF	.	few	15	TRBV5-1	TRBJ2-1
TGTGCCAGCAGTGATACTTCCTACTCCACCGCCCTTGAAAAACTGTTTTTT	CASSDTSYSTALEKLFF	.	.	17	TRBV6-1	TRBJ1-4
TGCAGCCTCGAGGGCCTGGGACAGGCAGATACGCAGTATTTT	CSLEGLGQADTQYF	TRBD1	.	14	TRBV29-1	TRBJ2-3
TGTGCCAGCACCGAGGGCCAGCGGACCTACAATGAGCAGTTCTTC	CASTEGQRTYNEQFF	.	.	15	TRBV6-4	TRBJ2-1
TGTGCCAGCAGTTACTCAACAGGGGGCCCCTATGGCTACACCTTC	CASSYSTGGPYGYTF	TRBD1	.	15	TRBV6-5	TRBJ1-2
TGTGCCAGCAGCTTATTCTCAGGGGATCCAAGAGAGACCCAGTACTTC	CASSLFSGDPRETQYF	.	.	16	TRBV7-9	TRBJ2-5
TGTGCCAGCAGTTACCCCAGTTTGGGCCTCTATGGCTACACCTTC	CASSYPSLGLYGYTF	.	.	15	TRBV6-2/TRBV6-3	TRBJ1-2
TGTGCCAGCAGTTTAGAAAGTCCTAGCTCGGGCACAGATACGCAGTATTTT	CASSLESPSSGTDTQYF	.	once	17	TRBV27	TRBJ2-3
TGTGCCAGCAGCCCGACCGGGGGGTCCGGGGAGCTGTTTTTT	CASSPTGGSGELFF	TRBD2	.	14	TRBV5-4	TRBJ2-2
TGCGCCAGCAGCCCCTTCGGGAGGAGCTCCTACGAGCAGTACTTC	CASSPFGRSSYEQYF	TRBD2	.	15	TRBV5-1	TRBJ2-7
TGTGCCAGCAGCCCCACTAGCGGGGGACAAGAGACCCAGTACTTC	CASSPTSGGQETQYF	TRBD2	.	15	TRBV5-6	TRBJ2-5
TGTGCCAGCAGCGCCTCGGCGGGAGAGGCCCAAAGGGGCGAGCAGTACTTC	CASSASAGEAQRGEQYF	TRBD2	.	17	TRBV7-2	TRBJ2-7
TGTGCCAGCAACGATTGGGCGCGGGCGAGCTCTGGAAACACCATATATTTT	CASNDWARASSGNTIYF	.	.	17	TRBV21-1	TRBJ1-3
TGTGCCAGCTCGACAGATTTAAGGTACTACAATGAGCAGTTCTTC	CASSTDLRYYNEQFF	.	.	15	TRBV27	TRBJ2-1
TGTGCCAGCAGCCAAAACCGAGAAACCCAGTACTTC	CASSQNRETQYF	.	.	12	TRBV3-1/TRBV3-2	TRBJ2-5
TGTGCCAGCAGCTCAAGTAGGGGGCAGTTCTCGGAAAAACTGTTTTTT	CASSSSRGQFSEKLFF	TRBD1	.	16	TRBV7-2	TRBJ1-4
TGTGCCAGCAGTGACCCGGGACAGGGGGGATCTGGGGCCAACGTCCTGACTTTC	CASSDPGQGGSGANVLTF	TRBD1	.	18	TRBV6-2/TRBV6-3	TRBJ2-6
TGTGCCAGCAGTGAACAGGGGGCTCGACAGCCCCAGCATTTT	CASSEQGARQPQHF	TRBD1	.	14	TRBV6-1	TRBJ1-5
TGCGCCAGCAGCCGCCTTACATTCACAGATACGCAGTATTTT	CASSRLTFTDTQYF	.	few	14	TRBV5-1	TRBJ2-3
TGTGCCAGCAGCCCCCCGGGACTAGCGGTAGCCCCCTACGAGCAGTACTTC	CASSPPGLAVAPYEQYF	TRBD2	.	17	TRBV3-1/TRBV3-2	TRBJ2-7
TGTGCCATCAGTGAGTCAACCCGGTCTAGGGGCCACGAGCAGTACTTC	CAISESTRSRGHEQYF	.	.	16	TRBV10-3	TRBJ2-7
TGCGCCAGCAGCCAAGGGGGTAGACAGGGAATAGTTGAAAAACTGTTTTTT	CASSQGGRQGIVEKLFF	TRBD1	.	17	TRBV4-1	TRBJ1-4
TGTGCCAGCAGTGGATCGGGGACTAGCGAATACGAGCAGTACTTC	CASSGSGTSEYEQYF	TRBD2	.	15	TRBV6-2/TRBV6-3	TRBJ2-7
TGTGCCAGCTCACCAAGGGGCAGGACCTCTGGAAACACCATATATTTT	CASSPRGRTSGNTIYF	.	once	16	TRBV18	TRBJ1-3
TGTGCCAGCAGCCAAGGGACAGGGGGTGGCTACACCTTC	CASSQGTGGGYTF	TRBD1	.	13	TRBV3-1/TRBV3-2	TRBJ1-2
TGTGCCAGCAGTGACACTGGAAACACCATATATTTT	CASSDTGNTIYF	.	.	12	TRBV6-1	TRBJ1-3
TGTGCCAGCAGCCAACCTGGGACAGGGGTATCCGAGCAGTACTTC	CASSQPGTGVSEQYF	TRBD1	.	15	TRBV3-1/TRBV3-2	TRBJ2-7
TGTGCCAGCAGCGAGACAGGTGTCTCTGGGGCCAACGTCCTGACTTTC	CASSETGVSGANVLTF	.	.	16	TRBV6-6	TRBJ2-6
TGTGCCAGCACTCCGACAGTAGGGAATGGCTACACCTTC	CASTPTVGNGYTF	.	few	13	TRBV28	TRBJ1-2
TGTGCCAGCAGTCCTATCGACAGGAACCACGAGCAGTACTTC	CASSPIDRNHEQYF	.	.	14	TRBV2	TRBJ2-7
TGTGCCAGCAGTTTTTACGGACTAGCGGGAGGTTCCGAGCAGTACTTC	CASSFYGLAGGSEQYF	TRBD2	.	16	TRBV5-5	TRBJ2-7
TGCGCCAGCGGAATAGCTACTAGCACAGATACGCAGTATTTT	CASGIATSTDTQYF	.	.	14	TRBV5-1	TRBJ2-3